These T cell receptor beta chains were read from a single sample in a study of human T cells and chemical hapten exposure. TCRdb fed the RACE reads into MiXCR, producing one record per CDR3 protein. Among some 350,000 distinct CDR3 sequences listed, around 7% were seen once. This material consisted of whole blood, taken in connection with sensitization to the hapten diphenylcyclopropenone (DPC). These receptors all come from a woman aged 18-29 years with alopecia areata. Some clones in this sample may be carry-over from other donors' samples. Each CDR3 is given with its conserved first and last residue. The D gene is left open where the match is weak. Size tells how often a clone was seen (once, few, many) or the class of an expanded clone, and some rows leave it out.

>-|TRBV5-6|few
CASSLAAGLDEQFF
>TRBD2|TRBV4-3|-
CASSQEAGGVYEQYF
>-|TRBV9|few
CASSVGGGDHTDTQYF
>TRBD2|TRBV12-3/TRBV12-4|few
CASSFLAGGTQETQYF
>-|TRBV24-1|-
CATSDDRSTGELFF
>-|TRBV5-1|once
CASSLVTNNNEQFF
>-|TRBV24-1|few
CATGGGTANTGELFF
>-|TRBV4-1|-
CASSQRGLGYNEQFF
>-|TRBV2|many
CASSEATDTQYF
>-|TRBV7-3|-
CASSPQGLFTDTQYF
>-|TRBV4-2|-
CASSHLDEQFF
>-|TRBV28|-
CASSPRSGYGYTF
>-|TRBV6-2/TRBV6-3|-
CASSYSSNTEAFF
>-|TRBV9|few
CASSAGNPYGYTF
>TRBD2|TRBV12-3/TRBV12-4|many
CASSGRGGTDVGELFF
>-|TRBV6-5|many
CASSSQGPDIQYF
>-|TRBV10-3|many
CAISASGVSTYEQYF
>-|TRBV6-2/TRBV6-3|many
CASSRTAVANQPQHF
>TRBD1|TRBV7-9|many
CASSSGTDHPPRSSGNTIYF
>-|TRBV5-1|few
CASSLNPSGRNTEAFF
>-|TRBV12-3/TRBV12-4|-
CASSFFQEGAFF
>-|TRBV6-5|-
CASSYGHNSPLHF
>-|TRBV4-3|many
CAPGGPRTGELFF
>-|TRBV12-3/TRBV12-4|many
CASSLGRSTDTQYF
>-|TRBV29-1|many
CSVVESGGGYTF
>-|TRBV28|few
CASSLVDTLNTEAFF
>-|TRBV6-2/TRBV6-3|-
CASRLEIRALHF
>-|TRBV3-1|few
CASSQEGGAGEKLFF
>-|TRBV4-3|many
CASSQDEVTDTQYF
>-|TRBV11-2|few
CASSSPGGQFVFGANVLTF
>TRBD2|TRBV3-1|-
CASSQGLAGLTDTQYF
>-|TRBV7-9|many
CASSLVQGPSGANVLTF
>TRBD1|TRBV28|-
CASSSPTGWHTGELFF
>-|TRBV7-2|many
CASSLGSLGYADTQYF
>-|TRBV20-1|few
CSASRGEHNEQFF
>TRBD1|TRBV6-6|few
CASRGDRDTQPQHF
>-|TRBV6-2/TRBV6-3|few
CASSMTQGADTQYF
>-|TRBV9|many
CASSVGGGSEQYF
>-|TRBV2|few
CATAIDSYEQYF
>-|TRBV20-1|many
CSARAGWGSDTQYF
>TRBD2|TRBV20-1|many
CSARENGGAGDTQYF
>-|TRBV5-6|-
CASSLVGTATGGYTF
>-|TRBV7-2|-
CASSLRAERGTDTQYF
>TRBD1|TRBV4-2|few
CASSQEDRWTNEKLFF
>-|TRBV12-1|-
CASSFKVWGYGYTF